Below are 24 T cell receptor beta chains sequenced from a single sample in a study of T-cell reconstitution after alpha-beta-depleted transplantation in children. As it was prepared, the TCRbeta library received unique molecular identifiers. From the PCR reads, TCRdb called clonotypes with MiXCR, one entry per CDR3 protein. Among about 980,000 distinct CDR3 sequences listed, roughly 29% were seen once. This material consisted of PBMCs, mostly from graft donor cells, taken 360 days after TCRalphabeta/CD19-depleted stem cell transplant. The receptors come from a boy under two years old who had a stem cell transplant for SCID, so the T cells may come from the graft donor.

The chain recombines TRBV5-6 with TRBJ2-1; D remains ambiguous. Germline V gene data show CDR1 as SGHDT and CDR2 as YYEEEE. This CDR3 contains 15 residues. V lost 2 bases, J lost 3 bases, and 12 bases lay in between. CDR3 sequence (DNA): TGTGCCAGCAGCTTTCCCGGCACGTACTACAATGAGCAGTTCTTC. Protein: CASSFPGTYYNEQFF.

This clonotype was picked up one time. The chain combines TRBV20-1 with TRBJ2-1, with D possibly TRBD2 on 7 matching bases. The germline gives CDR1 DFQATT, CDR2 SNEGSKA (reference sequence). The length of the CDR3 is 15 residues. V was cut by 6 bases and J by 4 bases, with 19 bases left in between. Here the CDR3 reads CSAAREGGEYNEQFF. As DNA, the CDR3 is TGCAGTGCCGCCCGAGAGGGGGGGGAATACAATGAGCAGTTCTTC.

The chain has TRBV5-4 and TRBJ2-4; D may be TRBD2 (5 bases). Deletions cut 0 bases from V and 3 bases from J, with 13 bases between. Germline CDR1 SGHNT, CDR2 YYREEE (reference sequence). CDR3 length: 16 residues. The CDR3 nucleotides read TGTGCCAGCAGCTTGGCGGGGTCATTTGGCAAAAACATTCAGTACTTC. Protein product: CASSLAGSFGKNIQYF.

This sequence joins TRBV15 and TRBJ2-7; D is unresolved. The CDR3 has 14 residues. In germline, CDR1 is LNHNV, CDR2 YYDKDF (reference sequence). Trimming removed 0 bases at V and 1 base at J, with 7 bases between. The CDR3 sequence is CATSRDKGSYEQYF. In DNA, the CDR3 is TGTGCCACCAGCAGAGATAAGGGTTCCTACGAGCAGTACTTC.

This clonotype was seen at least ten times. The chain combines TRBV5-1 with TRBJ2-7, with D perhaps assigned TRBD1 or TRBD2 (5 bases each). The germline V gene has CDR1 SGHRS and CDR2 YFSETQ. V gave up 3 bases and J gave up 3 bases, with 16 bases separating them. The CDR3 covers 15 residues. CDR3 in DNA: TGCGCCAGCAGCTGGTTGGGACGGGCGAACTACGAGCAGTACTTC. Translated: CASSWLGRANYEQYF.

The chain employs TRBV29-1 and TRBJ2-7, with D maybe TRBD1 (5 bases). This CDR3 has 15 amino acids. Trimming took 4 bases from V and 3 from J, leaving 19 bases between them. Germline V gene lookup returns CDR1 SQVTM and CDR2 ANQGSEA. The CDR3 DNA reads as TGCAGCGTTGTTTCCCAGGGATTTATTGGCTACGAGCAGTACTTC. This sequence encodes CSVVSQGFIGYEQYF.

This chain uses TRBV12-3 or TRBV12-4 with TRBJ1-1; no clear D. Trimming took off 7 bases at V and 4 bases at J, with 4 bases between the two ends. This CDR3 has 10 amino acids. Here the CDR3 reads CASKITEAFF. The CDR3, as DNA: TGTGCCAGCAAAATCACTGAAGCTTTCTTT.

This chain uses TRBV20-1 with TRBJ1-1; D possibly corresponds to TRBD1 (5 bases). With 5 bases removed from V and 2 bases from J, the gap between germline ends came to 12 bases. Germline CDR1 reads DFQATT; CDR2 reads SNEGSKA (reference sequence). The CDR3 extends over 13 amino acids. The CDR3, as DNA: TGCAGTGCTCCAGGGACGTCAAACACTGAAGCTTTCTTT. Residues: CSAPGTSNTEAFF.

The V and J genes are TRBV7-2 and TRBJ2-3; 7 nucleotides match TRBD2. Trimming took 1 base from V and 2 from J; bases not matched to a gene: 15. The CDR3 is made up of 19 amino acids. The V gene's germline CDR1 is SGHTA and CDR2 FQGNSA. CDR3 DNA sequence: TGTGCCAGCAGCTTAGTGCCCTTGCTAGCGGCCCGACCCACAGATACGCAGTATTTT. Translating it yields CASSLVPLLAARPTDTQYF.

This sequence joins TRBV11-2 and TRBJ1-4; no reliable D call. In germline, CDR1 is SGHAT, CDR2 FQNNGV. The CDR3 is 14 amino acids. V was cut by 5 bases and J by 7 bases, with 14 bases left in between. Here the CDR3 DNA reads TGTGCCAGCAGCACAACCTCGCGGGGTGAAAAACTGTTTTTT. Translation gives CASSTTSRGEKLFF.

The chain carries TRBV6-1 and TRBJ1-2, with TRBD1 matching 7 bases. This CDR3 is built from 15 residues. The V gene's germline CDR1 is MNHNS and CDR2 SASEGT. Germline trimming cut 4 bases from V and 3 bases from J; bases unmatched to any gene: 8. CDR3 in amino acids: CASSVAKTGYYGYTF. The CDR3 DNA follows: TGTGCCAGCAGTGTCGCCAAGACAGGGTACTATGGCTACACCTTC.

The V and J genes are TRBV13 and TRBJ1-1, with 7 bases matching TRBD1. This CDR3 region has 17 residues. CDR1 PRHDT and CDR2 FYEKMQ come from the germline V gene (reference sequence). The junction had 12 bases not matched to a gene; V was cut back by 1 base and J by 4 bases. The CDR3: CASSLEGTRAGGTEAFF. CDR3 bases: TGTGCCAGCAGCTTAGAAGGAACGCGGGCAGGGGGCACTGAAGCTTTCTTT.

The sample holds a few counts of this clonotype. The genes are TRBV14 and TRBJ2-1, with D maybe TRBD1 (5 bases). Deletions cut 0 bases from V and 0 bases from J, with 9 bases between. CDR3 length equals 16 residues. CDR1 is SGHDN, CDR2 FVKESK, per germline. The CDR3 reads CASSQDQGSSYNEQFF. CDR3 coding DNA: TGTGCCAGCAGCCAAGATCAGGGAAGCTCCTACAATGAGCAGTTCTTC.

CDR3 sequence: CASSLVSVDEQFF. The CDR3 coding sequence is TGCGCCAGCAGCTTGGTCTCCGTGGATGAGCAGTTCTTC. The chain employs TRBV5-1 and TRBJ2-1; D remains unclear. The germline V gene encodes CDR1 SGHRS and CDR2 YFSETQ. The CDR3 totals 13 residues. Trimming cost V 0 bases and J 8 bases, with 9 bases left between them.

Only a few counts were recorded for this clonotype. This chain connects TRBV15 to TRBJ2-7; a possible D gene is TRBD1 (6 bases). The ends were cut back, 4 bases at V and 3 bases at J, with 10 bases in the middle. The CDR3 sequence is 13 residues long. The germline gives CDR1 LNHNV, CDR2 YYDKDF (reference sequence). The CDR3 spells CATSTGDRYEQYF. CDR3 nucleotide sequence: TGTGCCACCAGCACAGGGGACCGCTACGAGCAGTACTTC.

The rearrangement joins TRBV12-3 or TRBV12-4 to TRBJ1-3, with D tentatively TRBD1 (5 bases). The CDR3 totals 14 residues. The germline V and J ends were trimmed by 5 bases and 0 bases, with 8 bases remaining between them. CDR3 DNA: TGTGCCAGCAGTGGAGGGACCTCTGGAAACACCATATATTTT. Translation gives CASSGGTSGNTIYF.

This chain connects TRBV12-3 or TRBV12-4 to TRBJ2-3; 9 bases align to TRBD2. V trimming: 7 bases; J trimming: 0 bases; junction bases outside the gene matches: 17. The CDR3 extends over 19 amino acids. CDR3 residues: CASNSQRRGGLFSTDTQYF. The CDR3 nucleotides are TGTGCCAGCAACTCCCAAAGGCGGGGGGGCCTATTTAGCACAGATACGCAGTATTTT.

CDR3 amino acids: CAIRHRDPNTEAFF. The CDR3 DNA reads TGTGCCATCAGACACAGGGATCCGAACACTGAAGCTTTCTTT. The chain uses TRBV10-3 and TRBJ1-1, with D possibly matching TRBD1 (6 bases). Germline CDR1 ENHRY, CDR2 SYGVKD. Deletions cut 6 bases from V and 1 base from J, with 12 bases between. The CDR3 has 14 amino acids.

The genes are TRBV7-9 and TRBJ2-7, with D maybe TRBD2 (7 bases). The CDR3 contains 14 residues. CDR1 and CDR2 (germline): SEHNR, FQNEAQ (reference sequence). The V end was cut by 7 bases, the J end by 2 bases, with 15 bases between. The CDR3 nucleotides read TGTGCCAGCACCCTGAGGGGGGGCCCCTACGAGCAGTACTTC. This sequence encodes CASTLRGGPYEQYF.

Note on this clonotype: A much larger clone differs from this one at a single base, so this may be a read error. The genes are TRBV28 and TRBJ2-3; D remains unclear. CDR3 size: 12 residues. Trimming shortened V by 6 bases and J by 4 bases, and 8 bases separated the two germline ends. Germline V gene sequence: CDR1 MDHEN, CDR2 SYDVKM. The CDR3 DNA sequence: TGTGCCAGCAGCTGGTGGGCAGATACGCAGTATTTT. This sequence encodes CASSWWADTQYF.

V usage is TRBV29-1 and J usage is TRBJ2-1; a possible D gene is TRBD2 (5 bases). Germline CDR1 reads SQVTM; CDR2 reads ANQGSEA. This CDR3 spans 11 amino acids. V lost 5 bases and J lost 10, with 12 bases in between. CDR3 in amino acids: CSVLPGGEQFF. For the CDR3, the DNA is TGCAGCGTTCTCCCGGGCGGGGAGCAGTTCTTC.

CDR3 DNA: TGCGCCAGCAGCCCCGGAAGGGTGGCGAGGGTGGACACTGAAGCTTTCTTT. Translated: CASSPGRVARVDTEAFF. This chain joins TRBV4-3 and TRBJ1-1; D is ambiguous. This CDR3 comprises 17 residues. The germline V gene has CDR1 LGHNA and CDR2 YSLEER. Trimming stripped 4 bases from V and 3 bases from J, with 21 bases between.

V usage is TRBV20-1 and J usage is TRBJ2-1; no clear D. The germline CDR1 and CDR2 sequences are DFQATT and SNEGSKA (reference sequence). V dropped 1 base and J dropped 6 bases, with 10 bases sitting between them. The CDR3 covers 13 residues. The CDR3 sequence: CSARGWAANEQFF. The CDR3 DNA reads TGCAGTGCTAGAGGGTGGGCAGCCAATGAGCAGTTCTTC.

This chain links TRBV5-1 with TRBJ1-4; D is uncertain. Germline values: CDR1 SGHRS, CDR2 YFSETQ. The CDR3 runs to 15 residues. Trimming cost V 2 bases and J 8 bases, with 16 bases left between them. Here the CDR3 DNA reads TGCGCCAGCAGCTTTGAAGGGTCACCCCTGGAAAAACTGTTTTTT. Translated: CASSFEGSPLEKLFF.